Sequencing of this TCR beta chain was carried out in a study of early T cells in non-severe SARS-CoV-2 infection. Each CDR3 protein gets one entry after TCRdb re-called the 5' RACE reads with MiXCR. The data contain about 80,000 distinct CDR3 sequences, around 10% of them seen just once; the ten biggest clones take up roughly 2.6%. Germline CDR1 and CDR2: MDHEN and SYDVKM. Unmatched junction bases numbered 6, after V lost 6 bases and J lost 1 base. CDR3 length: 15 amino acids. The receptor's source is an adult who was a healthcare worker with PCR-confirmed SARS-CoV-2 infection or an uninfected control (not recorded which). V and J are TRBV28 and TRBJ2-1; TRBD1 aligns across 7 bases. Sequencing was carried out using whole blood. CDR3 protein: CASRETRGSYNEQFF. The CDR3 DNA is TGTGCCAGCAGGGAGACCAGGGGGTCCTACAATGAGCAGTTCTTC. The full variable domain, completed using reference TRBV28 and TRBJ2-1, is DVKVTQSSRYLVKRTGEKVFLECVQDMDHENMFWYRQDPGLGLRLIYFSYDVKMKEKGDIPEGYSVSREKKERFSLILESASTNQTSMYLCASRETRGSYNEQFFGPGTRLTVL.